This is a list of T cell receptor beta chains from one sample in a study of cytomegalovirus exposure and HLA in healthy donors. Sequenced by immunoSEQ multiplex PCR; TCRdb stores in-frame clones only, minus some. The data show approximately 150,000 clones, around 80% seen once. Material for sequencing was PBMCs. The receptors derive from a female donor in good health and CMV-seronegative. Both conserved end residues are part of each CDR3. Fields, in order: CDR3 protein, CDR3 DNA, V gene, clone size, D gene, J gene. The D gene is left open where the match is weak. Clone size appears in some rows only: once, few, many, or a class for an expanded clone.

CASSPWRTDTQYF TGTGCCAGCTCACCGTGGCGCACAGATACGCAGTATTTT TRBV18 . . TRBJ2-3
CASSQGTGSTQPQHF TGTGCCAGCAGCCAAGGGACAGGGAGTACTCAGCCCCAGCATTTT TRBV7-8 few TRBD1 TRBJ1-5
CASRLLQGNTGELFF TGTGCCAGCAGGCTACTACAGGGGAACACCGGGGAGCTGTTTTTT TRBV2 once . TRBJ2-2
CASSPWDRGHGQYF TGTGCCAGCAGCCCCTGGGACAGGGGCCACGGGCAGTACTTC TRBV28 . TRBD1 TRBJ2-7
CASRLYTDTQYF TGTGCCAGCAGGTTATACACAGATACGCAGTATTTT TRBV7-9 . . TRBJ2-3
CASSRQGTNEKLFF TGTGCCAGCAGTCGACAGGGGACTAATGAAAAACTGTTTTTT TRBV6-1 . TRBD1 TRBJ1-4
CSASGNYEQYF TGCAGTGCCTCAGGGAACTACGAGCAGTACTTC TRBV20-1 . . TRBJ2-7
CASSYQWSSTDTQYF TGTGCCAGCAGTTACCAGTGGTCTAGCACAGATACGCAGTATTTT TRBV6-5 once . TRBJ2-3
CSVEEGSGGNTIYF TGCAGCGTTGAAGAGGGGTCAGGGGGAAACACCATATATTTT TRBV29-1 . . TRBJ1-3
CASSPRDKSYNEQFF TGTGCCAGCAGTCCAAGGGACAAGTCCTACAATGAGCAGTTCTTC TRBV27 few . TRBJ2-1
CASATSGRLYEQYF TGTGCCAGCGCAACTAGCGGACGTCTCTACGAGCAGTACTTC TRBV27 . TRBD2 TRBJ2-7
CATSRDPNYPRAAEAFF TGTGCCACCAGCAGAGATCCAAATTACCCCAGGGCGGCCGAGGCTTTCTTT TRBV15 . . TRBJ1-1
CASSQSYRDHSGANVLTF TGCGCCAGCAGCCAGTCTTACAGGGACCACTCTGGGGCCAACGTCCTGACTTTC TRBV4-1 . . TRBJ2-6
CASNSGTAKNIQYF TGTGCCAGCAACAGCGGGACAGCCAAAAACATTCAGTACTTC TRBV28 . TRBD2 TRBJ2-4
CASSLSGSHGYTF TGTGCCAGCAGTTTATCGGGCAGTCATGGCTACACCTTC TRBV27 . . TRBJ1-2
CASSPTGMLNQPQHF TGTGCCAGCTCACCGACAGGGATGCTCAATCAGCCCCAGCATTTT TRBV18 few TRBD1 TRBJ1-5
CASSTSAGVNTEAFF TGTGCCAGCAGCACTAGTGCAGGGGTGAACACTGAAGCTTTCTTT TRBV28 once . TRBJ1-1
CASSATGTVYEQYF TGTGCCAGCAGTGCAACAGGTACGGTCTACGAGCAGTACTTC TRBV2 . . TRBJ2-7
CASSPNRASYNEQFF TGTGCCAGCTCACCCAACAGGGCCTCCTACAATGAGCAGTTCTTC TRBV18 . . TRBJ2-1
CAWGSGANEKLFF TGTGCCTGGGGGTCAGGGGCAAATGAAAAACTGTTTTTT TRBV30 . . TRBJ1-4
CASGPGRDSYNEQFF TGCGCCAGTGGTCCCGGGAGAGACTCCTACAATGAGCAGTTCTTC TRBV5-1 few . TRBJ2-1
CASSLGGESEAFF TGTGCCAGCAGCTTAGGAGGCGAGTCTGAAGCTTTCTTT TRBV7-8 many . TRBJ1-1
CASSIVLNTGELFF TGTGCCAGTAGTATAGTCCTGAACACCGGGGAGCTGTTTTTT TRBV19 . . TRBJ2-2
CASSVGVAGATTGELFF TGTGCCAGCAGCGTAGGCGTAGCGGGGGCCACCACCGGGGAGCTGTTTTTT TRBV9 . TRBD2 TRBJ2-2
CSVRLVGGGGELFF TGCAGCGTTCGTCTGGTTGGAGGTGGCGGGGAGCTGTTTTTT TRBV29-1 . . TRBJ2-2
CASSEGLQYQETQYF TGTGCCAGCAGTGAGGGACTCCAGTACCAAGAGACCCAGTACTTC TRBV6-1 . . TRBJ2-5
CASSLEGGANQPQHF TGTGCCAGCAGCTTGGAAGGGGGCGCGAATCAGCCCCAGCATTTT TRBV5-5 . TRBD1 TRBJ1-5
CASSQERFYEQYF TGTGCCAGCAGCCAAGAGAGGTTCTACGAGCAGTACTTC TRBV14 . . TRBJ2-7
CASSEDRGSYNEQFF TGCGCCAGCAGCGAGGACAGGGGATCCTACAATGAGCAGTTCTTC TRBV5-1 . TRBD1 TRBJ2-1
CSVGGGNIQYF TGCAGCGTGGGGGGGGGAAACATTCAGTACTTC TRBV29-1 . TRBD2 TRBJ2-4
CASSVGLAGSSGANVLTF TGTGCCAGCAGCGTGGGACTAGCGGGATCTTCTGGGGCCAACGTCCTGACTTTC TRBV11-2 . TRBD2 TRBJ2-6
CASSGGEQYF TGTGCCAGCAGTGGCGGGGAGCAGTACTTC TRBV28 . . TRBJ2-7
CASSPTGLAGIYEQYF TGTGCCAGCAGCCCTACGGGACTAGCGGGAATTTACGAGCAGTACTTC TRBV28 . TRBD2 TRBJ2-7
CASSPRTSGGTKNIQYF TGCGCCAGCAGCCCGAGGACTAGCGGGGGAACCAAAAACATTCAGTACTTC TRBV5-1 . TRBD2 TRBJ2-4
CSVVGGKNTEAFF TGCAGCGTTGTAGGCGGCAAGAACACTGAAGCTTTCTTT TRBV29-1 few . TRBJ1-1
CASSRGLVGTEAFF TGTGCCAGCAGCCGCGGGTTGGTGGGCACTGAAGCTTTCTTT TRBV28 . . TRBJ1-1
CASRAHRVRAFF TGTGCCAGCAGGGCCCACAGGGTAAGAGCTTTCTTT TRBV28 . . TRBJ1-1
CASSLDVMNTEAFF TGCGCCAGCAGCTTGGATGTCATGAACACTGAAGCTTTCTTT TRBV5-1 few . TRBJ1-1
CASSLNLAGAPNEKLFF TGTGCCAGCAGCTTAAATTTGGCGGGTGCGCCTAATGAAAAACTGTTTTTT TRBV7-9 . . TRBJ1-4
CASSLQGNTEAFF TGTGCCAGCAGTCTACAGGGGAACACTGAAGCTTTCTTT TRBV7-3 . . TRBJ1-1